The 32 T cell receptor beta chains given below trace back to one sample, sequenced in a study of blood T cell repertoires in COVID-19. The protocol was immunoSEQ multiplex PCR, while the TCRdb copy is restricted to in-frame clones and leaves out a portion. The table shows about 420,000 clones, with 85% to 90% occurring only once. Specimen: peripheral blood. The receptors shown here come from a man between 18 and 35 years old with COVID-19, enrolled during active disease.

J is TRBJ2-5 and V is TRBV2, with a weak D call TRBD2 (7 bases). Trimming took 3 bases from V and 4 from J, leaving 12 bases between them. This CDR3 is built from 14 residues. Germline-derived CDR1 and CDR2 are SNHLY and FYNNEI. The DNA of the CDR3 is TGTGCCAGCAGTGATAGGGGGGGGCCAGAGACCCAGTACTTC. Its protein is CASSDRGGPETQYF.

The chain employs TRBV4-1 and TRBJ1-5, with D perhaps matching TRBD1 (6 bases). Germline-derived CDR1 and CDR2 are MGHRA and YSYEKL. Trimming removed 4 bases from V and 1 base from J, with 11 bases in between. CDR3 length: 15 amino acids. CDR3 bases: TGCGCCAGCAGCCCAGGACAGACCAGCAATCAGCCCCAGCATTTT. This gives the protein CASSPGQTSNQPQHF.

Worth noting for this clone: In the same sample, other DNA sequences code for this CDR3. The chain carries TRBV27 and TRBJ1-6; TRBD1 matches 8 bases. V lost 6 bases and J lost 7; bases outside the gene matches: 2. Per germline, CDR1 MNHEY and CDR2 SMNVEV (reference sequence). This CDR3 is built from 13 residues. The CDR3 loop is CASSRDRNSPLHF. The CDR3 nucleotides read TGTGCCAGCAGCCGGGACAGGAATTCACCCCTCCACTTT.

V gene TRBV19 combines with J gene TRBJ1-1, with a possible D match to TRBD1 (6 bases). This CDR3 region has 15 residues. The germline CDR1 and CDR2 sequences are LNHDA and SQIVND (reference sequence). The germline V and J ends were trimmed by 5 bases and 4 bases, with 17 bases remaining between them. The CDR3 sequence: CASSVRGGIFTEAFF. The CDR3, as DNA: TGTGCCAGTAGTGTGAGGGGGGGGATTTTCACTGAAGCTTTCTTT.

V and J are TRBV19 and TRBJ2-7, with 12 bases aligning to TRBD2. Germline V lookup: CDR1 LNHDA, CDR2 SQIVND (reference sequence). The V segment lost 6 bases and the J segment 5 bases; nucleotides outside the gene matches: 8. This CDR3 is 15 amino acids long. Here the CDR3 reads CASSSGLAGPNEQYF. Here the CDR3 DNA reads TGTGCCAGTAGCAGCGGACTAGCGGGACCCAACGAGCAGTACTTC. Drawing the rest from reference TRBV19 and TRBJ2-7, the complete variable domain is DGGITQSPKYLFRKEGQNVTLSCEQNLNHDAMYWYRQDPGQGLRLIYYSQIVNDFQKGDIAEGYSVSREKKESFPLTVTSAQKNPTAFYLCASSSGLAGPNEQYFGPGTRLTVT.

The chain combines TRBV12-3 or TRBV12-4 with TRBJ2-7, with D uncertain. The CDR3 totals 12 residues. V was shortened by 3 bases and J by 4 bases, with 7 bases between the two germline ends. CDR3 in DNA: TGTGCCAGCAGTTTTCAAAATTACGAGCAGTACTTC. Its translation: CASSFQNYEQYF.

The gene calls are TRBV21-1 and TRBJ2-6; the DNA was not used to check the table's D call, TRBD2. TRBV21-1 is labeled a pseudogene. The CDR3 extends over 21 amino acids. CDR3 loop: CASSKRSGGPLRPSGANVLTF. CDR3 in DNA: TGTGCCAGCAGCAAAAGAAGCGGGGGGCCTCTCCGACCCTCTGGGGCCAACGTCCTGACTTTC.

The chain recombines TRBV2 with TRBJ2-1, with 10 bases matching TRBD2. CDR3 length: 14 amino acids. Germline assignment: CDR1 SNHLY and CDR2 FYNNEI. V lost 6 bases, J lost 5 bases, and 4 bases stayed unmatched. CDR3 bases: TGTGCCAGCAGGGTTAGCGGGGGGAACAATGAGCAGTTCTTC. Translating it yields CASRVSGGNNEQFF.

The rearrangement links TRBV10-3 to TRBJ1-5; D unclear. This CDR3 spans 13 amino acids. V gave up 6 bases and J gave up 7 bases, with 13 bases separating them. In germline, CDR1 is ENHRY, CDR2 SYGVKD. The CDR3 nucleotides read TGTGCCATCAGGGACGGTAGGGAGCAGCCCCAGCATTTT. Residues: CAIRDGREQPQHF.

This clone appeared once. The V and J genes are TRBV19 and TRBJ2-7; tentatively, D is TRBD1 (6 bases). Germline V gives CDR1 LNHDA, CDR2 SQIVND (reference sequence). The V gene lost 1 base and the J gene lost 5 bases, with 18 bases spanning the gap. The CDR3 has 16 residues. The CDR3 loop is CASSIGGTGNRDEQYF. The CDR3 coding sequence is TGTGCCAGTAGTATAGGGGGTACAGGGAATCGGGACGAGCAGTACTTC.

The chain carries TRBV18 and TRBJ2-5, with 9 bases lining up with TRBD1. CDR3 size: 15 residues. Per germline, CDR1 KGHSH and CDR2 LQKENI. V trimming: 2 bases; J trimming: 2 bases; junction bases outside the gene matches: 3. The CDR3 reads CASSPLGTGQETQYF. The CDR3 DNA is TGTGCCAGCTCACCATTAGGGACAGGGCAAGAGACCCAGTACTTC.

This clone was seen a single time. The CDR3 nucleotides read TGTGCCAGCAGTAGGAGGGAACTAGCTAATGAAAAACTGTTTTTT. Translation gives CASSRRELANEKLFF. The chain carries TRBV2 and TRBJ1-4; no definite D call. Trimming cost V 5 bases and J 3 bases, with 13 bases left between them. Germline lookup yields CDR1 SNHLY and CDR2 FYNNEI. The CDR3 extends over 15 amino acids. Based on the CDR3 plus reference TRBV2 and TRBJ1-4, the full variable domain is EPEVTQTPSHQVTQMGQEVILRCVPISNHLYFYWYRQILGQKVEFLVSFYNNEISEKSEIFDDQFSVERPDGSNFTLKIRSTKLEDSAMYFCASSRRELANEKLFFGSGTQLSVL.

V is TRBV27 and J is TRBJ1-4; possible D gene TRBD1, 5 bases. Per the germline V gene, CDR1 is MNHEY and CDR2 is SMNVEV (reference sequence). The CDR3 has 15 residues. Trimming took 6 bases from V and 5 from J, leaving 16 bases between them. CDR3 sequence: CASRTAGSKNEKLFF. DNA for the CDR3: TGTGCCAGCAGGACCGCAGGGTCCAAGAATGAAAAACTGTTTTTT.

The chain recombines TRBV6-4 with TRBJ2-7; TRBD1 matches 10 bases. Germline V gene sequence: CDR1 MRHNA, CDR2 SNTAGT. The length of the CDR3 is 15 residues. V shed 6 bases, J shed 3 bases, and the junction held 8 bases outside the gene matches. CDR3 sequence reads: CASRYTGQGIYEQYF. DNA for the CDR3: TGTGCCAGCAGGTATACGGGACAGGGGATCTACGAGCAGTACTTC.

V and J are TRBV15 and TRBJ1-5, with D possibly matching TRBD1 (5 bases). V was shortened by 0 bases and J by 3 bases, with 9 bases between the two germline ends. The CDR3 is 15 amino acids. Germline CDR1 and CDR2: LNHNV and YYDKDF (reference sequence). The CDR3 is CATSREGQTNQPQHF. CDR3 DNA sequence: TGTGCCACCAGCAGAGAGGGGCAGACCAATCAGCCCCAGCATTTT. The full variable domain, with the rest looked up from reference TRBV15 and TRBJ1-5, is DAMVIQNPRYQVTQFGKPVTLSCSQTLNHNVMYWYQQKSSQAPKLLFHYYDKDFNNEADTPDNFQSRRPNTSFCFLDIRSPGLGDTAMYLCATSREGQTNQPQHFGDGTRLSIL.

The rearrangement links TRBV5-8 to TRBJ1-6; D not certain. Trimming stripped 2 bases from V and 8 bases from J, with 8 bases between. Germline values: CDR1 SGHTS, CDR2 YDEGEE. CDR3 size: 13 residues. CDR3 region: CASSFERDSPLHF. In DNA form, the CDR3 reads TGTGCCAGCAGCTTTGAACGCGATTCACCCCTCCACTTT.

The rearrangement uses TRBV29-1 and TRBJ2-2, with 7 bases matching TRBD2. The CDR3 has 12 residues. V trimming: 8 bases; J trimming: 6 bases; junction bases outside the gene matches: 6. CDR1 is SQVTM, CDR2 ANQGSEA, per germline. The DNA of the CDR3 is TGCAGCCTGAGGCGGGAGTCCGGGGAGCTGTTTTTT. It codes for CSLRRESGELFF.

The chain recombines TRBV11-2 with TRBJ2-2; 12 nucleotides align to TRBD2. J lost 3 bases, V lost 5 bases, and 10 bases had no gene match. The germline V gene encodes CDR1 SGHAT and CDR2 FQNNGV. This CDR3 contains 18 residues. In DNA, the CDR3 is TGTGCCAGCAGCCCCGAACCCCTAGCGGGAGGGGACACCGGGGAGCTGTTTTTT. Protein product: CASSPEPLAGGDTGELFF.

The rearrangement links TRBV19 to TRBJ1-1, with TRBD1 matching over 10 bases. J was trimmed by 1 base and V by 3 bases; bases with no gene match: 2. The germline V gene has CDR1 LNHDA and CDR2 SQIVND (reference sequence). The CDR3 contains 15 residues. Here the CDR3 DNA reads TGTGCCAGTAGTATGGGGGACAGGGGGAACACTGAAGCTTTCTTT. Translation: CASSMGDRGNTEAFF.

The chain combines TRBV30 with TRBJ1-2; the match to TRBD1 covers 8 bases. CDR3 length: 13 residues. Germline assignment: CDR1 GTSNPN and CDR2 SVGIG (reference sequence). J lost 7 bases, V lost 3 bases, and 7 bases had no gene match. The DNA for the CDR3 is TGTGCCTGGAGCTCCGACAGGGGTGGTGGCTACACCTTC. Protein product: CAWSSDRGGGYTF.

The CDR3 coding sequence is TGTGCCAGCAGCTTTCTAGCGGGCCCCTGGAATGAGCAGTTCTTC. Translation gives CASSFLAGPWNEQFF. The chain recombines TRBV14 with TRBJ2-1; 8 positions agree with TRBD2. The J segment lost 7 bases and the V segment lost 5 bases, leaving 10 bases of the junction unmatched. Germline values: CDR1 SGHDN, CDR2 FVKESK. CDR3 length: 15 residues.

The CDR3, as DNA: TGTGCCAGCAGGTGGAGGGGAGGCACAGATACGCAGTATTTT. This translates into CASRWRGGTDTQYF. The chain carries TRBV5-5 and TRBJ2-3; maybe TRBD2 (6 bases). The length of the CDR3 is 14 residues. The germline CDR1 and CDR2 sequences are SGHKS and YYEKEE (reference sequence). The V and J ends lost 5 bases and 1 base respectively, with 11 bases between them.

The chain joins TRBV3-1 (or the pseudogene TRBV3-2) to TRBJ2-7, with TRBD1 identical over 11 bases. The ends lost 4 bases at V and 7 bases at J; junction bases unmatched: 6. Germline V gene data show CDR1 as LGHDT and CDR2 as YNNKEL (reference sequence). The CDR3 extends over 14 amino acids. The CDR3 DNA sequence: TGTGCCAGCAGCCCCGGACAGGGGGCGCGGGAGCAGTACTTC. Its translation is CASSPGQGAREQYF.

Worth noting for this clone: This CDR3 is also generated by other DNA sequences in the sample. The rearrangement uses TRBV6-5 and TRBJ2-7; 10 nucleotides match TRBD2. Germline CDR1 MNHEY, CDR2 SVGAGI. This CDR3 has 16 residues. V lost 2 bases, J lost 3 bases, and 7 bases stayed unmatched. The CDR3 is CASSYHGTSADYEQYF. The CDR3 region has the DNA TGTGCCAGCAGTTACCATGGGACTAGCGCCGACTACGAGCAGTACTTC.

The V and J genes are TRBV7-3 and TRBJ1-3; 7 bases align to TRBD1. The V gene's germline CDR1 is SGHTA and CDR2 FQGTGA. With 2 bases clipped from V and 3 bases from J, the junction kept 4 bases outside the gene matches. The CDR3 length is 15 residues. The CDR3 DNA sequence: TGTGCCAGCAGCTTAGACAGGGACTTTGGAAACACCATATATTTT. This gives the protein CASSLDRDFGNTIYF.

The chain joins TRBV18 to TRBJ2-7; perhaps TRBD1 as D (6 bases). In germline, CDR1 is KGHSH, CDR2 LQKENI. The CDR3 has 13 residues. Trimming stripped 3 bases from V and 3 bases from J, with 9 bases between. The CDR3: CASSPGQIYEQYF. CDR3 sequence (DNA): TGTGCCAGCTCACCGGGACAAATCTACGAGCAGTACTTC.

This clone turned up a few times. This chain connects TRBV5-6 to TRBJ2-7, with 7 bases identical to TRBD1. J lost 3 bases, V lost 4 bases, and 7 bases had no gene match. This CDR3 has 14 amino acids. The germline gives CDR1 SGHDT, CDR2 YYEEEE. CDR3 protein: CASSGEGQVYEQYF. CDR3 DNA: TGTGCCAGCAGCGGCGAAGGACAGGTCTACGAGCAGTACTTC.

In regard to this clone: This sample includes further DNA sequences coding for the same CDR3. The chain joins TRBV5-5 to TRBJ1-1; perhaps TRBD1 as D (6 bases). CDR3 length: 13 amino acids. Trimming shortened V by 4 bases and J by 2 bases, and 9 bases separated the two germline ends. The germline gives CDR1 SGHKS, CDR2 YYEKEE (reference sequence). CDR3 bases: TGTGCCAGCAGCCCAGGGGTCAACACTGAAGCTTTCTTT. Translated, it gives CASSPGVNTEAFF.

The V call is TRBV15, the J call TRBJ1-4; TRBD1 aligns across 7 bases. Germline V gene data show CDR1 as LNHNV and CDR2 as YYDKDF (reference sequence). The CDR3 contains 15 residues. Trimming at V came to 2 bases and at J to 6 bases, leaving 6 bases not matched to a gene. For the CDR3, the DNA is TGTGCCACCAGCAGATCAAAGGGGGCGCATGAAAAACTGTTTTTT. Translating gives CATSRSKGAHEKLFF.

The V and J genes are TRBV19 and TRBJ1-1; perhaps TRBD1 as D (6 bases). Trimming removed 10 bases at V and 0 bases at J, with 12 bases between. The CDR3 covers 13 residues. Germline lookup yields CDR1 LNHDA and CDR2 SQIVND (reference sequence). The CDR3 protein is CATQDSLNTEAFF. The CDR3 nucleotides are TGTGCCACCCAGGACAGCCTGAACACTGAAGCTTTCTTT.

The V call is TRBV2, the J call TRBJ1-1, with a tentative D call TRBD1 (6 bases). The CDR3 has 12 residues. CDR1 is SNHLY, CDR2 FYNNEI, per germline. The CDR3 is CRRGTTNTEAFF. In DNA, the CDR3 is TGTCGTAGGGGGACCACGAACACTGAAGCTTTCTTT. The full variable domain, rest sourced from reference TRBV2 and TRBJ1-1, is EPEVTQTPSHQVTQMGQEVILRCVPISNHLYFYWYRQILGQKVEFLVSFYNNEISEKSEIFDDQFSVERPDGSNFTLKIRSTKLEDSAMYFCRRGTTNTEAFFGQGTRLTVV.

This rearrangement joins TRBV18 to TRBJ2-1; 8 nucleotides agree with TRBD2. The trim removed 0 bases at V and 9 bases at J, leaving 7 bases unmatched. The CDR3 contains 15 residues. Germline assignment: CDR1 KGHSH and CDR2 LQKENI. Here the CDR3 reads CASSPPTGLATEQFF. Here the CDR3 DNA reads TGTGCCAGCTCACCACCGACCGGACTAGCTACTGAGCAGTTCTTC.